Shown below are 5 T cell receptor beta chains from a single sample sequenced in a study of CD8+ T cells in alopecia areata. Sequencing relied on a cDNA template that was reverse transcribed from extracted RNA. The assay was immunoSEQ multiplex PCR, and TCRdb's table has in-frame clones only and misses some. The sample yields about 140,000 clones, about 86% seen once. The treatment is: oral pan-JAK inhibitor, 5-10 mg twice daily. The sample in question was CD8+ T cells sorted from blood, obtained at week 4, from a patient treated with tofacitinib. These receptors all come from a human donor with alopecia areata.

This chain connects TRBV29-1 to TRBJ2-3; D is unclear. With 4 bases removed from V and 4 bases from J, the gap between germline ends came to 3 bases. Germline CDR1 SQVTM, CDR2 ANQGSEA. The CDR3 length is 10 residues. CDR3 loop: CSVAADTQYF. For the CDR3, the DNA is TGCAGCGTTGCCGCAGATACGCAGTATTTT.

CDR3 in amino acids: CSVPSGERSTDTQYF. In DNA form, the CDR3 reads TGCAGCGTTCCGAGTGGGGAGAGAAGCACAGATACGCAGTATTTT. The chain combines TRBV29-1 with TRBJ2-3; perhaps TRBD2 as D (5 bases). From germline, CDR1 is SQVTM and CDR2 ANQGSEA. The CDR3 sequence is 15 residues long. Trimming cost V 5 bases and J 0 bases, with 15 bases left between them.

The V call is TRBV19, the J call TRBJ1-1, with unresolved D. The V gene lost 5 bases and the J gene lost 0 bases, with 16 bases spanning the gap. Germline loops: CDR1 LNHDA, CDR2 SQIVND (reference sequence). CDR3 size: 16 residues. DNA of the CDR3: TGTGCCAGTAGTTGGCCCCAAAGTCGGATGAACACTGAAGCTTTCTTT. It translates to CASSWPQSRMNTEAFF.

This clone occurred once. V gene TRBV5-6 combines with J gene TRBJ2-1; D possibly corresponds to TRBD1 (6 bases). The V end was cut by 2 bases, the J end by 8 bases, with 17 bases between. The CDR3 loop spans 15 amino acids. Looked up from germline, CDR1 is SGHDT and CDR2 is YYEEEE. CDR3 protein: CASSFITTGIHEQFF. The CDR3 region has the DNA TGTGCCAGCAGCTTCATAACTACAGGGATCCATGAGCAGTTCTTC. The full variable domain, rest sourced from reference TRBV5-6 and TRBJ2-1, is DAGVTQSPTHLIKTRGQQVTLRCSPKSGHDTVSWYQQALGQGPQFIFQYYEEEERQRGNFPDRFSGHQFPNYSSELNVNALLLGDSALYLCASSFITTGIHEQFFGPGTRLTVL.

This chain connects TRBV4-1 to TRBJ2-2; 11 positions agree with TRBD2. V lost 2 bases to trimming and J lost 1 base; unmatched junction nucleotides: 3. CDR1 is MGHRA and CDR2 is YSYEKL in the germline V gene. The CDR3 covers 17 residues. The CDR3 reads CASSQMGLAVNTGELFF. The CDR3 DNA reads TGCGCCAGCAGCCAAATGGGACTAGCGGTGAACACCGGGGAGCTGTTTTTT.